This T cell receptor (beta chain) was sequenced for a study of OX40 agonist ivuxolimab in advanced cancers. Study-wide background: Allowance was made for prior anti-PD-1, anti-PD-L1 or anti-CTLA-4 therapy, and 40% had some.

Sequencing used immunoSEQ multiplex PCR; TCRdb keeps in-frame clones, though not all of them. The repertoire holds roughly 75,000 clones, with 86% as singletons. Germline V gene data show CDR1 as SGHVS and CDR2 as FQNEAQ. CDR3 length: 14 residues. V dropped 2 bases and J dropped 4; count of bases not matched to a gene: 2. Source: CD4+ or CD8+ T cells sorted from blood, taken in a trial of the OX40 agonist ivuxolimab. The receptor comes from an adult with an advanced solid tumor such as melanoma, head and neck, liver or kidney cancer. The chain links TRBV7-8 to TRBJ1-5; TRBD1 matches 7 bases. The CDR3 region is CASSLSGGNQPQHF. Here the CDR3 DNA reads TGTGCCAGCAGCTTATCAGGGGGGAATCAGCCCCAGCATTTT.